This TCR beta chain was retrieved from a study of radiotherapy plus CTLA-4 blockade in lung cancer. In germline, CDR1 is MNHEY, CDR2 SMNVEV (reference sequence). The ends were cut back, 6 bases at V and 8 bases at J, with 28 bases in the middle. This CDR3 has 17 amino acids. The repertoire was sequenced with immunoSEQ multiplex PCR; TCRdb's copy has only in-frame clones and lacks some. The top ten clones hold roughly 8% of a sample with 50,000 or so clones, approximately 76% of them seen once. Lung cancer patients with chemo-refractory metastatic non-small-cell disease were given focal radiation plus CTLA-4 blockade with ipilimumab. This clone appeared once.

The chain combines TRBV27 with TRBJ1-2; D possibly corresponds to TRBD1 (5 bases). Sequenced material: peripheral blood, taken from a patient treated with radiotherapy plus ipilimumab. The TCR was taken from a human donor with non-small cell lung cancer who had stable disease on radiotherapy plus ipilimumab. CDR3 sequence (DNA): TGTGCCAGCAGCCTCTGGGGGACGTCTGGCAGGGCGGTCGGCTACACCTTC. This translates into CASSLWGTSGRAVGYTF.